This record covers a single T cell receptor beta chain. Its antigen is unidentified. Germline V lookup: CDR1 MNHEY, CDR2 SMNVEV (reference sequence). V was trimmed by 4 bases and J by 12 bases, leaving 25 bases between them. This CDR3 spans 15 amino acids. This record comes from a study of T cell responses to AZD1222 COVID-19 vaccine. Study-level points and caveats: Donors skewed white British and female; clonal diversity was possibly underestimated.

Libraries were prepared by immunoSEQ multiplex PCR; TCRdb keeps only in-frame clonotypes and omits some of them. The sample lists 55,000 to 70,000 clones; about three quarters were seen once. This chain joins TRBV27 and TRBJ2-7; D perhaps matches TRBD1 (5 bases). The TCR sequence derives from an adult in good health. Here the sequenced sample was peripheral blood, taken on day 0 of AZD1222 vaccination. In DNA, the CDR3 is TGTGCCAGCAGTTCACAAGGCCTCAACAGGAGACGCTCGTACTTC. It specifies CASSSQGLNRRRSYF.